These 27 T cell receptor beta chains originate from one sample sequenced in a study of PD-1 blockade in classical Hodgkin lymphoma. Brentuximab vedotin exposure varied among the patients, all of whom had relapsed after autologous stem cell transplantation. Repertoires were generated with immunoSEQ multiplex PCR, while TCRdb's copy carries only in-frame clones and drops some. The sample has 40,000 to 45,000 clones, roughly 78% seen once. The specimen was peripheral blood mononuclear cells (PBMCs), collected at baseline. These receptors were taken from a human donor with classical Hodgkin lymphoma.

J is TRBJ1-6 and V is TRBV6-5; 9 bases are a match to TRBD1. The CDR3 extends over 16 amino acids. Trimming took 4 bases from V and 0 from J; bases not matched to a gene: 1. Per the germline V gene, CDR1 is MNHEY and CDR2 is SVGAGI. The CDR3 nucleotides read TGTGCCAGCAGTTCGGGACAGGGCTCCTATAATTCACCCCTCCACTTT. Protein product: CASSSGQGSYNSPLHF.

The chain employs TRBV6-5 and TRBJ2-1; D remains unclear. CDR3 length: 14 amino acids. The germline V gene encodes CDR1 MNHEY and CDR2 SVGAGI. V was cut by 2 bases and J by 5 bases, with 10 bases left in between. In nucleotides, the CDR3 is TGTGCCAGCAGTTACGGGGATAATGACAATGAGCAGTTCTTC. Protein sequence: CASSYGDNDNEQFF.

The J gene is TRBJ2-1, the V gene TRBV10-3; tentatively, D is TRBD2 (6 bases). V lost 5 bases and J lost 3, with 11 bases in between. This CDR3 is built from 14 residues. The V gene's germline CDR1 is ENHRY and CDR2 SYGVKD. CDR3 protein: CAISRGDRYNEQFF. DNA of the CDR3: TGTGCCATCAGTCGCGGGGATCGCTACAATGAGCAGTTCTTC.

The V and J genes are TRBV5-6 and TRBJ2-3; D gene ambiguous. Germline lookup yields CDR1 SGHDT and CDR2 YYEEEE. The ends were cut back, 0 bases at V and 0 bases at J, with 8 bases in the middle. The CDR3 spans 15 residues. The CDR3 DNA reads TGTGCCAGCAGCTTGGTACCCGGTAGCACAGATACGCAGTATTTT. Translating it yields CASSLVPGSTDTQYF.

The chain uses TRBV18 and TRBJ2-1; D unclear. The CDR3 runs to 15 residues. V shed 6 bases and J shed 7 bases, with 19 bases lying between them. Germline V lookup: CDR1 KGHSH, CDR2 LQKENI. The CDR3 region is CASSPYSATLNEQFF. CDR3 nucleotides: TGTGCCAGCTCGCCCTACAGCGCTACACTGAATGAGCAGTTCTTC.

The count of this clone is one. V usage is TRBV7-7 and J usage is TRBJ2-1; TRBD2 matches 10 bases. CDR3 length equals 15 residues. The germline V gene has CDR1 SSHAT and CDR2 FNYEAQ (reference sequence). The ends lost 5 bases at V and 2 bases at J; junction bases unmatched: 3. CDR3 residues: CASSPTSGAYNEQFF. DNA of the CDR3: TGTGCCAGCAGCCCAACTAGCGGGGCCTACAATGAGCAGTTCTTC.

V usage is TRBV4-1 and J usage is TRBJ2-3; D is undetermined. Germline V gene data show CDR1 as MGHRA and CDR2 as YSYEKL. The CDR3 covers 13 residues. V lost 5 bases and J lost 1, with 7 bases in between. The chain's CDR3 is CASSKLGTDTQYF. The CDR3 region has the DNA TGCGCCAGCAGCAAGCTAGGCACAGATACGCAGTATTTT.

This clone occurred a few times. The chain has TRBV27 and TRBJ2-7; 11 bases agree with TRBD1. The germline V gene encodes CDR1 MNHEY and CDR2 SMNVEV (reference sequence). The CDR3 has 16 amino acids. V shed 2 bases, J shed 1 base, and the junction held 4 bases outside the gene matches. The CDR3 coding sequence is TGTGCCAGCAGTTTAAGTGGGACAGGGGGATCCTACGAGCAGTACTTC. The encoded protein is CASSLSGTGGSYEQYF.

This clone has a handful of counts. The chain carries TRBV27 and TRBJ2-2; no clear D. Germline V CDR1 and CDR2: MNHEY, SMNVEV (reference sequence). This CDR3 spans 15 amino acids. V lost 4 bases and J lost 0, with 9 bases in between. CDR3 protein: CASSSPFANTGELFF. DNA of the CDR3: TGTGCCAGCAGTTCCCCTTTCGCGAACACCGGGGAGCTGTTTTTT.

The V call is TRBV4-3, the J call TRBJ2-3, with 9 bases fitting TRBD2. This CDR3 contains 17 residues. The V segment lost 1 base and the J segment 0 bases; nucleotides outside the gene matches: 5. Germline V gene sequence: CDR1 LGHNA, CDR2 YSLEER. Here the CDR3 DNA reads TGCGCCAGCAGCCAAGGGCGGACTAGCGTTAGCACAGATACGCAGTATTTT. This encodes CASSQGRTSVSTDTQYF.

The chain couples TRBV21-1 to TRBJ1-4. TRBV21-1 represents a pseudogene. CDR3 length: 16 amino acids. As DNA, the CDR3 is TGTGCCAGCAGCAAATCGTCGGCCGCAACTAATGAAAAACTGTTTTTT. It is translated as CASSKSSAATNEKLFF.

V gene TRBV6-5 combines with J gene TRBJ2-3; D perhaps matches TRBD1 (5 bases). CDR3 length equals 14 residues. Trimming took off 7 bases at V and 1 base at J, with 12 bases between the two ends. CDR1 and CDR2 (germline): MNHEY, SVGAGI. The CDR3 region has the DNA TGTGCCAGCACCCAGGGAAGAGGCACAGATACGCAGTATTTT. This sequence encodes CASTQGRGTDTQYF.

This clone was picked up one time. In DNA form, the CDR3 reads TGTGCCAGCAGTTTGGGCGGAGACGAGCAGTACTTC. Residues: CASSLGGDEQYF. J is TRBJ2-5 and V is TRBV6-5, with D unresolved. TRBJ2-7 matches the DNA end more closely, so the J call is doubtful. The CDR3 spans 12 residues. Germline CDR1 and CDR2: MNHEY and SVGAGI.

This clone has only one observation. The chain has TRBV10-3 and TRBJ1-1; D remains ambiguous. The germline CDR1 and CDR2 sequences are ENHRY and SYGVKD. The CDR3 contains 15 residues. Trimming removed 6 bases at V and 1 base at J, with 15 bases between. The CDR3, as DNA: TGTGCCATCAGCGCTTCTTCCGGGAGGAACACTGAAGCTTTCTTT. It codes for CAISASSGRNTEAFF.

The DNA for the CDR3 is TGTGCCAGCAGCAGGGGCCCGAACACCGGGGAGCTGTTTTTT. Its translation: CASSRGPNTGELFF. The V and J genes are TRBV5-4 and TRBJ2-2; perhaps TRBD1 as D (5 bases). Germline CDR1 is SGHNT and CDR2 is YYREEE (reference sequence). V was clipped by 4 bases and J by 0 bases, with 7 bases between them. The CDR3 runs to 14 residues.

The CDR3: CASSQARTGRNSGNTIYF. CDR3 DNA: TGCGCCAGCAGCCAAGCCCGAACCGGACGGAACTCTGGAAACACCATATATTTT. The chain uses TRBV4-1 and TRBJ1-3; D remains ambiguous. The germline V gene has CDR1 MGHRA and CDR2 YSYEKL. The CDR3 is 18 residues long. V was trimmed by 1 base and J by 0 bases, leaving 16 bases between them.

The rearrangement links TRBV18 to TRBJ2-2; D gene ambiguous. The CDR3 consists of 16 residues. Trimming took off 4 bases at V and 0 bases at J, with 12 bases between the two ends. Germline V gene lookup returns CDR1 KGHSH and CDR2 LQKENI. The DNA of the CDR3 is TGTGCCAGCTCACTCACACAGTACGCGAACACCGGGGAGCTGTTTTTT. Amino acid sequence: CASSLTQYANTGELFF.

This clone was found once. The chain has TRBV9 and TRBJ2-2, with 10 nucleotides matching TRBD2. J gave up 6 bases and V 0 bases, and 8 bases lay outside the gene matches. The CDR3 totals 17 residues. Germline CDR1 SGDLS, CDR2 YYNGEE. The CDR3 protein is CASSVAESGGAPGELFF. The CDR3 nucleotides read TGTGCCAGCAGCGTAGCCGAGAGCGGGGGGGCCCCCGGGGAGCTGTTTTTT. Together with reference TRBV9 and TRBJ2-2, the CDR3 gives the full variable domain: DSGVTQTPKHLITATGQRVTLRCSPRSGDLSVYWYQQSLDQGLQFLIQYYNGEERAKGNILERFSAQQFPDLHSELNLSSLELGDSALYFCASSVAESGGAPGELFFGEGSRLTVL.

V usage is TRBV19 and J usage is TRBJ1-5; no clear D. The CDR3 runs to 13 residues. Trimming removed 5 bases at V and 4 bases at J, with 9 bases between. Germline assignment: CDR1 LNHDA and CDR2 SQIVND (reference sequence). CDR3 loop: CASSLWENQPQHF. CDR3 nucleotides: TGTGCCAGTAGTCTTTGGGAGAATCAGCCCCAGCATTTT.

This sequence joins TRBV6-1 and TRBJ2-5; D not resolved. Per germline, CDR1 MNHNS and CDR2 SASEGT. Trimming cost V 5 bases and J 2 bases, with 9 bases left between them. This CDR3 has 13 amino acids. The CDR3 sequence: CASSQDGQETQYF. The CDR3 region has the DNA TGTGCCAGCAGTCAGGACGGTCAAGAGACCCAGTACTTC.

The chain carries TRBV10-1 and TRBJ1-2; D is possibly TRBD1 (6 bases). The CDR3 sequence is 17 residues long. Germline V gives CDR1 WNHNN, CDR2 SYGVQD (reference sequence). Trimming pared 2 bases from V and 3 bases from J, leaving 19 bases between. The CDR3 bases are TGCGCCAGCAGTGAGACCCATCCGGGACACCGACACTATGGCTACACCTTC. This gives the protein CASSETHPGHRHYGYTF.

This sequence joins TRBV29-1 and TRBJ2-1, with D maybe TRBD2 (6 bases). This CDR3 has 12 amino acids. CDR1 SQVTM and CDR2 ANQGSEA come from the germline V gene. The ends were cut back, 2 bases at V and 10 bases at J, with 12 bases in the middle. CDR3 loop: CSVEPREDEQFF. CDR3 in DNA: TGCAGCGTTGAACCGAGGGAGGACGAGCAGTTCTTC.

This rearrangement joins TRBV15 to TRBJ2-1; 8 bases map to TRBD1. After removal of 5 bases from V and 6 bases from J, the junction contained 15 bases not matched to a gene. From germline, CDR1 is LNHNV and CDR2 YYDKDF (reference sequence). The CDR3 runs 17 residues. CDR3 nucleotides: TGTGCCACCAGCCCCGGAAGGAGGACAGGGCAATTCAATGAGCAGTTCTTC. The encoded protein is CATSPGRRTGQFNEQFF.

The rearrangement uses TRBV4-3 and TRBJ2-5, with D tentatively TRBD1 or TRBD2 (6 bases each). The germline gives CDR1 LGHNA, CDR2 YSLEER. The CDR3 has 16 amino acids. V was cut by 0 bases and J by 1 base, with 12 bases left in between. CDR3 in amino acids: CASSQDLEGVQETQYF. CDR3 nucleotides: TGCGCCAGCAGCCAAGATTTGGAGGGGGTCCAAGAGACCCAGTACTTC.

J is TRBJ2-1 and V is TRBV7-2, with 7 bases lining up with TRBD2. Trimming at V came to 0 bases and at J to 4 bases, leaving 3 bases not matched to a gene. This CDR3 is 15 amino acids long. Germline CDR1 reads SGHTA; CDR2 reads FQGNSA. CDR3: CASSLARGEYNEQFF. For the CDR3, the DNA is TGTGCCAGCAGCTTAGCACGGGGGGAATACAATGAGCAGTTCTTC.

The V gene is TRBV5-4, the J gene TRBJ1-1; no reliable D call. The V and J ends lost 3 bases and 0 bases respectively, with 9 bases between them. Germline V CDR1 and CDR2: SGHNT, YYREEE (reference sequence). This CDR3 spans 14 amino acids. The CDR3 reads CASSSLRMNTEAFF. The CDR3 DNA follows: TGTGCCAGCAGCTCCCTCAGGATGAACACTGAAGCTTTCTTT.

This clone was counted only a few times. The J gene is TRBJ2-5, the V gene TRBV5-5; D is uncertain. From germline, CDR1 is SGHKS and CDR2 YYEKEE (reference sequence). The CDR3 totals 16 residues. The ends were cut back, 1 base at V and 1 base at J, with 14 bases in the middle. CDR3 loop: CASSLIHGEGQETQYF. DNA for the CDR3: TGTGCCAGCAGCTTGATACACGGAGAAGGCCAAGAGACCCAGTACTTC.